A single sample is the source of the 18 T cell receptor beta chains below, sequenced in a study of cytomegalovirus exposure and HLA in healthy donors (TCRdb year 2017). The method was the immunoSEQ multiplex PCR assay. For the multiplex PCR, a mixture combining 60 forward primers for TCR Vbeta segments and 13 reverse primers for TCR Jbeta segments was used. The source is immuneACCESS, and TCRdb retained only in-frame sequences with V and J called. Part of the clones is not carried over; for the studies checked, unresolved V genes explain less than half of this, and the remainder is unexplained. A total of around 200,000 clones appear in this sample, 70% to 90% of them only once. 0.25% to 0.4% of the sample rests with the top ten. Specimen: PBMCs. These receptors came from a woman aged 25 to 39 in good health and CMV-seronegative.

The V and J genes are TRBV6-1 and TRBJ1-4; maybe TRBD1 (5 bases). V lost 0 bases to trimming and J lost 4 bases, with 15 bases between them. This CDR3 has 17 residues. The germline V gene has CDR1 MNHNS and CDR2 SASEGT. The DNA of the CDR3 is TGTGCCAGCAGTGAAGCGCTCCTAAAGGGGATTAATGAAAAACTGTTTTTT. Translated, it gives CASSEALLKGINEKLFF.

The chain joins TRBV29-1 to TRBJ2-3; D uncertain. V was clipped by 5 bases and J by 4 bases, with 13 bases between them. The CDR3 sequence is 13 residues long. CDR1 is SQVTM and CDR2 is ANQGSEA in the germline V gene. CDR3 DNA sequence: TGCAGCGTTTCGGGTGGCGGAGCAGATACGCAGTATTTT. Translated: CSVSGGGADTQYF.

The gene calls are TRBV5-1 and TRBJ2-1; D remains ambiguous. Trimming pared 5 bases from V and 7 bases from J, leaving 13 bases between. The CDR3 has 13 residues. Germline values: CDR1 SGHRS, CDR2 YFSETQ. In DNA form, the CDR3 reads TGCGCCAGCAGGGTTCTTCACGGGAATGAGCAGTTCTTC. The encoded protein is CASRVLHGNEQFF. Based on the CDR3 plus reference TRBV5-1 and TRBJ2-1, the full variable domain is KAGVTQTPRYLIKTRGQQVTLSCSPISGHRSVSWYQQTPGQGLQFLFEYFSETQRNKGNFPGRFSGRQFSNSRSEMNVSTLELGDSALYLCASRVLHGNEQFFGPGTRLTVL.

This sequence joins TRBV9 and TRBJ2-7, with 8 bases lining up with TRBD2. The CDR3 length is 15 residues. With V trimmed by 0 bases and J by 1 base, 3 bases remained unmatched. Per germline, CDR1 SGDLS and CDR2 YYNGEE. The CDR3 is CASSVATSGSYEQYF. CDR3 DNA: TGTGCCAGCAGCGTAGCTACTAGCGGTTCCTACGAGCAGTACTTC. Drawing the rest from reference TRBV9 and TRBJ2-7, the complete variable domain is DSGVTQTPKHLITATGQRVTLRCSPRSGDLSVYWYQQSLDQGLQFLIQYYNGEERAKGNILERFSAQQFPDLHSELNLSSLELGDSALYFCASSVATSGSYEQYFGPGTRLTVT.

This rearrangement joins TRBV6-6 to TRBJ1-5; no definite D call. The germline V gene encodes CDR1 MNHNY and CDR2 SVGAGI (reference sequence). V dropped 2 bases and J dropped 6 bases, with 5 bases sitting between them. The CDR3 sequence is 12 residues long. The CDR3 DNA is TGTGCCAGCAGTTACGAGGGTCAGCCCCAGCATTTT. It is translated as CASSYEGQPQHF.

The gene calls are TRBV10-1 and TRBJ2-2; D call uncertain. Germline CDR1 reads WNHNN; CDR2 reads SYGVQD (reference sequence). Trimming removed 4 bases at V and 7 bases at J, with 10 bases between. The CDR3 consists of 13 residues. This chain's CDR3 is CASSAGFDGELFF. The CDR3 coding sequence is TGCGCCAGCAGTGCAGGTTTTGACGGGGAGCTGTTTTTT.

This rearrangement joins TRBV9 to TRBJ1-2, with TRBD1 identical over 12 bases. Germline CDR1 and CDR2: SGDLS and YYNGEE. V dropped 1 base and J dropped 7; count of bases not matched to a gene: 5. The CDR3 has 15 residues. In DNA, the CDR3 is TGTGCCAGCAGCGTACCCGGGACAGGGGGCATTGGCTACACCTTC. It is translated as CASSVPGTGGIGYTF.

The CDR3 is CASSLVIGAGSTDTQYF. The CDR3 DNA is TGTGCCAGCAGTTTAGTAATTGGGGCAGGTAGCACAGATACGCAGTATTTT. This rearrangement joins TRBV27 to TRBJ2-3; the D gene is possibly TRBD1 (5 bases). Germline CDR1 reads MNHEY; CDR2 reads SMNVEV (reference sequence). V shed 2 bases and J shed 0 bases, with 15 bases lying between them. CDR3 length: 17 amino acids.

The chain recombines TRBV6-4 with TRBJ2-3; D perhaps matches TRBD2 (6 bases). The CDR3 is 15 residues long. Germline assignment: CDR1 MRHNA and CDR2 SNTAGT. Deletions cut 0 bases from V and 8 bases from J, with 15 bases between. As DNA, the CDR3 is TGTGCCAGCAGTGACTCGTCCGGGGGAGTAGGTACGCAGTATTTT. As protein: CASSDSSGGVGTQYF.

The genes are TRBV14 and TRBJ2-3; 8 nucleotides line up with TRBD2. Germline values: CDR1 SGHDN, CDR2 FVKESK. CDR3 size: 17 residues. With 0 bases clipped from V and 1 base from J, the junction kept 6 bases outside the gene matches. The CDR3 DNA reads as TGTGCCAGCAGCCAAGATTGGGCGACTAGCGGCACAGATACGCAGTATTTT. Its protein product is CASSQDWATSGTDTQYF.

This chain uses TRBV7-3 with TRBJ2-3; 7 nucleotides line up with TRBD2. V lost 2 bases to trimming and J lost 3 bases; unmatched junction nucleotides: 2. Germline-derived CDR1 and CDR2 are SGHTA and FQGTGA. The CDR3 is 14 residues long. CDR3 nucleotides: TGTGCCAGCAGCTTAGCGGGAGCAACAGATACGCAGTATTTT. Its protein product is CASSLAGATDTQYF.

Points on this clone: The same CDR3 can be traced to other DNA sequences in this sample. V and J are TRBV5-1 and TRBJ2-2; D is perhaps TRBD1 (6 bases). This CDR3 is built from 15 residues. CDR1 is SGHRS, CDR2 YFSETQ, per germline. V shed 0 bases and J shed 2 bases, with 8 bases lying between them. CDR3 sequence reads: CASSLAQGNTGELFF. For the CDR3, the DNA is TGCGCCAGCAGCTTGGCACAGGGCAACACCGGGGAGCTGTTTTTT.

CDR3 nucleotides: TGTGCCAGCAGCCCTGGGACAGGTCGGTACACCGGGGAGCTGTTTTTT. It yields the protein CASSPGTGRYTGELFF. The V and J genes are TRBV9 and TRBJ2-2; 8 bases agree with TRBD1. V gave up 4 bases and J gave up 3 bases; unmatched junction bases: 8. CDR1 and CDR2 (germline): SGDLS, YYNGEE. The CDR3 consists of 16 residues.

V usage is TRBV5-1 and J usage is TRBJ1-1, with D uncertain. The CDR3 runs to 15 residues. With 1 base removed from V and 0 bases from J, the gap between germline ends came to 10 bases. In germline, CDR1 is SGHRS, CDR2 YFSETQ. The CDR3 loop reads CASSLKADMNTEAFF. CDR3 nucleotide sequence: TGCGCCAGCAGCTTGAAGGCAGACATGAACACTGAAGCTTTCTTT.

The chain combines TRBV6-1 with TRBJ1-5; D is undetermined. Trimming cost V 6 bases and J 3 bases, with 15 bases left between them. This CDR3 contains 15 residues. The germline V gene encodes CDR1 MNHNS and CDR2 SASEGT. The CDR3 bases are TGTGCCAGCAGCGAGACCTGGCAGGACAATCAGCCCCAGCATTTT. This codes for CASSETWQDNQPQHF.

This chain connects TRBV18 to TRBJ1-1, with 9 bases matching TRBD1. The CDR3 covers 14 residues. Germline V CDR1 and CDR2: KGHSH, LQKENI. The V gene end was trimmed by 3 bases and the J gene end by 6 bases; junction bases not matched to a gene: 5. The CDR3 DNA reads TGTGCCAGCTCACCGCTGGACAGGGGCCCTGAAGCTTTCTTT. Residues: CASSPLDRGPEAFF.

The rearrangement uses TRBV7-9 and TRBJ2-1; D possibly corresponds to TRBD1 (6 bases). V gave up 5 bases and J gave up 8 bases, with 10 bases separating them. The CDR3 is made up of 12 amino acids. Germline V gene lookup returns CDR1 SEHNR and CDR2 FQNEAQ (reference sequence). The CDR3: CASSPGADEQFF. CDR3 sequence (DNA): TGTGCCAGCAGCCCAGGGGCGGATGAGCAGTTCTTC.

The chain joins TRBV28 to TRBJ2-7, with TRBD2 identical over 14 bases. The CDR3 has 16 residues. Germline CDR1 MDHEN, CDR2 SYDVKM. Trimming took 3 bases from V and 7 from J; bases not matched to a gene: 8. The CDR3 nucleotides are TGTGCCAGCAGTTTGGGGACTAGCGGGAGCCCAAGGGAGCAGTACTTC. Translating it yields CASSLGTSGSPREQYF.